This T cell receptor (beta chain) is drawn from a study of beta chain features in type 1 diabetes (dated by TCRdb to the late 2010s). Looking at the study overall: Mean age, gender distribution, total cell number and subset yield were not different between patients and healthy donors. In the study, TCRB repertoires of sorted circulating CD4+ T cell subsets from recently diagnosed type 1 diabetes patients were compared with those of matched healthy donors. Regulatory and stem cell-like memory subsets were obtained from only 8 patients and roughly eight healthy donors, while naive and central memory subsets were obtained from all 30 or so donors. A total of some 100,000,000 sorted cells were examined across all samples, and a strong correlation was observed between cell number per subset and RNA yield.

From each donor, a single peripheral blood sample of around 120 mL on average was drawn into heparinised tubes. Using a panel that included CD45RO, CCR7, CD25, CD127, CD95 and CD27, naive, central memory, regulatory and stem cell-like memory CD4+ T cells were sorted on a BD FACSAria II. Every sorted population had a purity above 95%. PBMCs were separated immediately by Lymphoprep density gradient centrifugation and were stained directly, without being cultured. So that batch effects would be minimized, each experiment stained and sorted samples in pairs, pairing one healthy donor with one patient. A distance of 15 bases separates the germline ends of V and J, which lose 7 bases and 6 bases respectively. CDR1 LNHDA and CDR2 SQIVND were looked up in the germline V gene (reference sequence). The CDR3 runs 13 amino acids, cysteine and phenylalanine included. Only the CDR3 portion is preserved as DNA: 39 bases, with reading frame beginning at the first base.

The entire isolated RNA was reverse transcribed using the High Capacity cDNA Reverse Transcription Kit, and thus expressed TCRB transcripts were sequenced. Deep immunoSEQ sequencing was applied to naive, central memory and regulatory T cell samples, giving an average of about 3.7 million total reads per sample. After sorted cells were lysed in RLT buffer, RNA was extracted with DNase-treated RNeasy Micro or Mini kits, with the choice depending on cell number. To prevent cross-contamination, every cell subset was processed on its own, while patient and healthy donor samples were processed together. TCRB sequences were amplified from cDNA with the immunoSEQ multiplex PCR, producing 87-bp fragments spanning the CDR3 region. Amplicons were sequenced on the Illumina HiSeq platform. For the original study's pipeline: PCR bias was computationally corrected using synthetic template baselines, reads within Hamming distance 2 were collapsed, and singletons that could not be merged were discarded. Reads were aligned to IMGT to assign V, D and J genes, CDR3 length, and insertions or deletions at six rearrangement sites. Within each subset, clonotype counts were normalized to the number of sorted cells before true diversity and Gini coefficients were calculated with the tcR R package. The overlap coefficient, calculated on TCRB nucleotide sequences, was used to quantify repertoire sharing. As a proxy for the pre-selection repertoire, out-of-frame TCRB sequences from naive cells were analyzed. TCRdb carries this immuneACCESS record with in-frame sequences only. Its versions omit some clonotypes, under half of them owing to an unresolved V gene in the studies checked, with the rest unexplained. For V, J and clone size, that table is used; D and trimming come from the DNA. Counted in this sample were 900,000 or so clones; 15% to 20% of them appeared once. Jointly, the top ten make up 0.023% of the sample.

Overall results and qualifications from the work: HLA sub-analyses involved small numbers of individuals, so any influence of HLA type on TCRB rearrangement remained unresolved. Type 1 diabetes patients showed a moderate but significant shortening of TCRB CDR3 length in all four CD4+ subsets. Naive, central memory and regulatory TCRB repertoires appeared to be more similar among patients than among healthy donors. Because cDNA was sequenced instead of genomic DNA, highly expressing activated cells could be over-represented, though the groups showed no difference in activation or CD3 levels. Shorter templates might have been favored by PCR, but patient and control samples were amplified and corrected together, so both groups would have been affected equally by any skew. At VDJ recombination sites, patients with type 1 diabetes made fewer insertions and deleted more nucleotides, a pattern implying thymic rearrangement abnormalities.

Concerning this clone: This receptor's antigen is unknown. No per-base quality is available; no much larger clone lies one base away.

This receptor was taken from a woman between 18 and 30 years old in good health. This receptor chain uses TRBV19 and TRBJ1-2, with a weak D call of TRBD1 (6 bases match). The sequencing input was naive CD4+ T cells from blood. The cell subset or site label, as the study defines it: true naive CD4+ T cells. The DNA reads as follows: TGTGCCAGTACCCGGACAGACGATAATGGCTACACCTTC. This sequence encodes CASTRTDDNGYTF.